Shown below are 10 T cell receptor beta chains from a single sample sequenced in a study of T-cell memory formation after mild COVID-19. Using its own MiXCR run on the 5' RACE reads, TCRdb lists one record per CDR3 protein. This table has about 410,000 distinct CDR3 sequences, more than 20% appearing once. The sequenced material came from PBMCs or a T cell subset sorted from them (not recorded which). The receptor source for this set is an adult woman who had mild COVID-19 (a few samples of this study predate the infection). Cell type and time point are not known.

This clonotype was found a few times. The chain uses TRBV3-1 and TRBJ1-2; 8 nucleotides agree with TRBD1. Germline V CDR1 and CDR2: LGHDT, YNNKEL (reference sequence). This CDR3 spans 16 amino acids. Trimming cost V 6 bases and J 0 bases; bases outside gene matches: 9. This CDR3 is CASRPTGTGTNYGYTF. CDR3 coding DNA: TGTGCCAGCAGACCGACCGGGACAGGTACTAACTATGGCTACACCTTC.

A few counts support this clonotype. Here the CDR3 DNA reads TGTGCCAGCAGTTTATTGGAGGGGGCTGAAGCTTTCTTT. As protein: CASSLLEGAEAFF. The genes are TRBV27 and TRBJ1-1, with a weak D call TRBD1 (6 bases). Germline assignment: CDR1 MNHEY and CDR2 SMNVEV (reference sequence). V lost 1 base, J lost 6 bases, and 9 bases lay in between. The CDR3 is 13 residues long.

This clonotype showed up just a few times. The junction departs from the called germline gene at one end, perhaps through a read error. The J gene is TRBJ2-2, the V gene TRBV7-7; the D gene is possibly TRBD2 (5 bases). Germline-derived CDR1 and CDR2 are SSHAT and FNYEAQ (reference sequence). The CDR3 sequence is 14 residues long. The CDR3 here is CASSLERATGELFF. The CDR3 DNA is TGTGCTAGCAGCTTAGAGAGGGCGACCGGGGAGCTGTTTTTT.

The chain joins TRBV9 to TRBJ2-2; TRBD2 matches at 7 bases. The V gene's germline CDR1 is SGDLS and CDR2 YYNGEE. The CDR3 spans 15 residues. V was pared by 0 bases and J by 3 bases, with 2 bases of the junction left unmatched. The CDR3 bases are TGTGCCAGCAGCGTAGGGGGGAGGGACACCGGGGAGCTGTTTTTT. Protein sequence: CASSVGGRDTGELFF.

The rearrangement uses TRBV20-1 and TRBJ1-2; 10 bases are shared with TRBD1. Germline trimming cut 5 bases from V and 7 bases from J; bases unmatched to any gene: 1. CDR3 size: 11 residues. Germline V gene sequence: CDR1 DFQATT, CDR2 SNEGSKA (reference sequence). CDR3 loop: CSARTGGGYTF. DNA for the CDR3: TGCAGTGCTCGGACAGGGGGTGGCTACACCTTC.

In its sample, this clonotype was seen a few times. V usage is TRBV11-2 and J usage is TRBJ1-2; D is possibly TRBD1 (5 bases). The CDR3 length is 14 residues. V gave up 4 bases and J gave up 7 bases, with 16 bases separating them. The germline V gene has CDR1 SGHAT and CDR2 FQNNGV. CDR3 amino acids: CASSSRQLSSGYTF. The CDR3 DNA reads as TGTGCCAGCAGCTCCCGACAGTTGTCAAGTGGCTACACCTTC.

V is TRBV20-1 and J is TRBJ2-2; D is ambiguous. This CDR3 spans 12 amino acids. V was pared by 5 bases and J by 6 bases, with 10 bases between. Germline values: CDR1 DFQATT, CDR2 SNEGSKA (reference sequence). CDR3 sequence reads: CSAPGPAGELFF. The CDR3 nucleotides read TGCAGTGCTCCGGGTCCCGCCGGGGAGCTGTTTTTT.

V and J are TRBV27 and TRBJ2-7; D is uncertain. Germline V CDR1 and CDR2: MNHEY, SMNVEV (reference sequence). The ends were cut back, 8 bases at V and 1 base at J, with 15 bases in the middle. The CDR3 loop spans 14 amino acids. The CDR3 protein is CASALRGRSYEQYF. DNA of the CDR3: TGTGCCAGCGCACTTAGAGGCCGTTCCTACGAGCAGTACTTC.

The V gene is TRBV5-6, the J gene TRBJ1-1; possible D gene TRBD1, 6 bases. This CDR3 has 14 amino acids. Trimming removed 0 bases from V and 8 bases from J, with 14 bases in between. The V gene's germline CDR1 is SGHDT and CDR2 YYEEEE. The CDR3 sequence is CASSLGLQGREAFF. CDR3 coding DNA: TGTGCCAGCAGCTTGGGACTACAGGGCCGGGAAGCTTTCTTT.

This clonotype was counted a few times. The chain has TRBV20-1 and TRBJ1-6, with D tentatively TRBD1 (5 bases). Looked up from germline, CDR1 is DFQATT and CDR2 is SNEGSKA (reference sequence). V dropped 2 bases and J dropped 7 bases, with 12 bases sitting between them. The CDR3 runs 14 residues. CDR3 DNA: TGCAGTGCTAGAAGTGGGGCGCGGAATTCACCCCTCCACTTT. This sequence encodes CSARSGARNSPLHF.